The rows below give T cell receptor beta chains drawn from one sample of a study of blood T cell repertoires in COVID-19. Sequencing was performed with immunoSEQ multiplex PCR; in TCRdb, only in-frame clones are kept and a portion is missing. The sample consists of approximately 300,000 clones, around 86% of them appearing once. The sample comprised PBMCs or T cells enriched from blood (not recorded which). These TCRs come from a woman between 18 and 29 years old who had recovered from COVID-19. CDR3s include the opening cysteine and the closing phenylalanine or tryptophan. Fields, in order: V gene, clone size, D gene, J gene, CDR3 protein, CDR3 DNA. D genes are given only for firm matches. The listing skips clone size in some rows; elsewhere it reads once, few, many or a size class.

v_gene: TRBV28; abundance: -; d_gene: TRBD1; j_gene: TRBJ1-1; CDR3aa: CASGTGGGNTEAFF; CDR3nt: TGTGCCAGCGGGACAGGCGGGGGTAACACTGAAGCTTTCTTT
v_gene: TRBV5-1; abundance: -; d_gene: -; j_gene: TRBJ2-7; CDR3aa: CASSLVQGMGEQYF; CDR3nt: TGCGCCAGCAGCTTGGTACAGGGTATGGGGGAGCAGTACTTC
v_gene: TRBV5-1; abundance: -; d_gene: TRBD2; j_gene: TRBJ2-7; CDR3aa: CASSFGGDYYEQYF; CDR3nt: TGCGCCAGCAGCTTTGGGGGGGACTACTACGAGCAGTACTTC
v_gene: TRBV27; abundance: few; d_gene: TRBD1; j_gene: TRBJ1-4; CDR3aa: CASRGQVFYEKLFF; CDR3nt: TGTGCCAGCAGAGGACAGGTCTTTTATGAAAAACTGTTTTTT
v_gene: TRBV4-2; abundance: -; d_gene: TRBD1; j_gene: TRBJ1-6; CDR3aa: CASSQKLQGYNSPLHF; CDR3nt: TGTGCCAGCAGCCAAAAATTACAGGGGTATAATTCACCCCTCCACTTT
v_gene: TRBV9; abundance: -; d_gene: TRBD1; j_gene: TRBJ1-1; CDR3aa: CASSEGASPAFF; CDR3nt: TGTGCCAGCAGCGAGGGGGCCAGTCCAGCTTTCTTT
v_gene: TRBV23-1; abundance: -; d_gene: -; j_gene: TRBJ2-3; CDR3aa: CASSQPKGGKVSTDTQYF; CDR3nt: TGCGCCAGCAGTCAACCTAAGGGGGGGAAGGTTAGCACAGATACGCAGTATTTT
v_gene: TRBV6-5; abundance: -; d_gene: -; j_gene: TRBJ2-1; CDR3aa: CASSYSGGSYNEQFF; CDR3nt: TGTGCCAGCAGTTACTCCGGGGGCTCCTACAATGAGCAGTTCTTC
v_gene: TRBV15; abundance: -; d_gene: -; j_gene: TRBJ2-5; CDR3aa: CATSRDRGTQETQYF; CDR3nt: TGTGCCACCAGCAGAGATCGGGGGACCCAAGAGACCCAGTACTTC
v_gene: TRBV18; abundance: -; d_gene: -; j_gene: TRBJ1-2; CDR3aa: CASSQDQGFYGYTF; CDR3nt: TGTGCCAGCTCACAAGACCAGGGGTTCTATGGCTACACCTTC
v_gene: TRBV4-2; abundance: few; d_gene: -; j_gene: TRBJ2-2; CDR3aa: CASRPPYPGELFF; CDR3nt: TGTGCCAGCAGACCACCCTACCCCGGGGAGCTGTTTTTT
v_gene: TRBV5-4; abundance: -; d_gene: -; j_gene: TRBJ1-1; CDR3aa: CASSLDLGDTTEAFF; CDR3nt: TGTGCCAGCAGCTTGGATTTAGGGGACACCACTGAAGCTTTCTTT
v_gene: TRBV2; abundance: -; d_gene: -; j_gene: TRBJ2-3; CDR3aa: CASSEQGRLGSSTDTQYF; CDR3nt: TGTGCCAGCAGTGAGCAGGGCCGACTCGGGTCTAGCACAGATACGCAGTATTTT
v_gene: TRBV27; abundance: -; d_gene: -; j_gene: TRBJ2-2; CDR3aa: CASRTTLRENTGELFF; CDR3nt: TGTGCCAGCAGAACCACATTACGGGAGAACACCGGGGAGCTGTTTTTT
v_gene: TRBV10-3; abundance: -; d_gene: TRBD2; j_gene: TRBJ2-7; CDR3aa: CAISESLAGGMYEQYF; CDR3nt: TGTGCCATCAGTGAGTCACTAGCGGGGGGGATGTACGAGCAGTACTTC
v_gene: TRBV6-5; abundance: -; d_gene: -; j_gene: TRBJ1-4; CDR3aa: CASSYRAGYGEKLFF; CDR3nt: TGTGCCAGCAGTTACAGGGCAGGGTACGGTGAAAAACTGTTTTTT
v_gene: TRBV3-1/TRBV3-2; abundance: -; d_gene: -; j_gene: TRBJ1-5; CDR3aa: CASSQAGANNQPQHF; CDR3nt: TGTGCCAGCAGCCAAGCAGGGGCGAACAATCAGCCCCAGCATTTT